Presented here are 26 T cell receptor beta chains from one specimen sequenced in a study of CXCR3-negative and CXCR3-positive naive CD8 T cells. Findings and limits, study-wide: The TRB CDR3s that CXCR3-positive naive cells carried were more hydrophobic than those of CXCR3-negative naive cells.

For these receptors, no antigen is known. UMI-labeled 5' RACE yielded the TRB cDNA libraries. Using the 5' RACE reads, TCRdb records one entry per CDR3 protein without DNA. Its table records 60,000 to 65,000 distinct CDR3 sequences. Sequenced material: naive CXCR3+ CD8+ T cells from blood. The subset: CD45RO-CCR7+CD27+CD95- naive CD8+ T cells expressing CXCR3 (TNR3+). Receptor source: a human donor in good health. Some clones in this sample may be carry-over from other donors' samples.

This chain links TRBV14 with TRBJ2-7; without DNA, the TCRdb call of TRBD1 cannot be checked. Germline CDR1 SGHDN, CDR2 FVKESK. The CDR3 has 15 amino acids. The CDR3 sequence: CASSQIVTGGHEQYF.

The chain couples TRBV11-2 to TRBJ2-7; the D call of TRBD1 rests on TCRdb alone, since no DNA is present to check it. Germline-derived CDR1 and CDR2 are SGHAT and FQNNGV. The CDR3 spans 15 residues. This CDR3 reads CASGGGGTEKYEQYF.

The chain combines TRBV4-2 with TRBJ2-2. Germline CDR1 reads LGHNA; CDR2 reads YNFKEQ. This CDR3 is built from 15 residues. The CDR3 loop reads CASSQEAENTGELFF.

The J gene is TRBJ2-3, the V gene TRBV20-1; TCRdb calls TRBD2, which cannot be checked without DNA. The CDR3 totals 13 residues. Germline V gene lookup returns CDR1 DFQATT and CDR2 SNEGSKA (reference sequence). The CDR3 region is CSAQPGLTDTQYF.

The chain has TRBV14 and TRBJ2-7; the TCRdb call, TRBD1, lacks DNA for checking. CDR3 length: 16 residues. Germline V gene sequence: CDR1 SGHDN, CDR2 FVKESK. The CDR3 loop is CASSQEGTGVPYEQYF. Looking up the rest from reference TRBV14 and TRBJ2-7 gives the full variable domain: EAGVTQFPSHSVIEKGQTVTLRCDPISGHDNLYWYRRVMGKEIKFLLHFVKESKQDESGMPNNRFLAERTGGTYSTLKVQPAELEDSGVYFCASSQEGTGVPYEQYFGPGTRLTVT.

The chain couples TRBV23-1 to TRBJ1-1; TCRdb's assignment of TRBD1 cannot be checked, as there is no DNA. TRBV23-1 is treated as an ORF (open reading frame) with a function not yet certain. This CDR3 contains 16 residues. This CDR3 is CASSQCGQGEDTEAFF.

The chain recombines TRBV7-9 with TRBJ2-1; TCRdb names TRBD2, which stays unverified in the absence of DNA. The length of the CDR3 is 14 residues. Germline CDR1 SEHNR, CDR2 FQNEAQ (reference sequence). This CDR3 reads CASTPGGGKNEQFF.

The chain uses TRBV15 and TRBJ2-1; there is no DNA to check the TCRdb D call of TRBD1. Germline V gene data show CDR1 as LNHNV and CDR2 as YYDKDF (reference sequence). This CDR3 comprises 13 residues. The CDR3 loop is CATSVRVYNEQFF. Full variable domain (remainder filled in from reference TRBV15 and TRBJ2-1): DAMVIQNPRYQVTQFGKPVTLSCSQTLNHNVMYWYQQKSSQAPKLLFHYYDKDFNNEADTPDNFQSRRPNTSFCFLDIRSPGLGDTAMYLCATSVRVYNEQFFGPGTRLTVL.

The V call is TRBV7-2, the J call TRBJ1-1. Germline assignment: CDR1 SGHTA and CDR2 FQGNSA. The CDR3 contains 14 residues. The CDR3: CASSLEKGSTEAFF. The variable domain in full, completed from reference TRBV7-2 and TRBJ1-1, reads GAGVSQSPSNKVTEKGKDVELRCDPISGHTALYWYRQSLGQGLEFLIYFQGNSAPDKSGLPSDRFSAERTGGSVSTLTIQRTQQEDSAVYLCASSLEKGSTEAFFGQGTRLTVV.

The chain couples TRBV2 to TRBJ2-7; TCRdb reports TRBD2, a call that lacks DNA to check it against. The V gene's germline CDR1 is SNHLY and CDR2 FYNNEI. This CDR3 has 13 residues. CDR3 region: CASRLGWSYEQYF.

The chain combines TRBV28 with TRBJ1-5; TCRdb's D gene call, TRBD1, goes unchecked for lack of DNA. The CDR3 has 18 residues. Germline V gene data show CDR1 as MDHEN and CDR2 as SYDVKM. The CDR3: CASSYGTGGFFGNQPQHF.

This chain links TRBV12-5 with TRBJ1-5; TCRdb names TRBD1, which stays unverified in the absence of DNA. Looked up from germline, CDR1 is LGHNT and CDR2 is FRNRAP. This CDR3 contains 15 residues. CDR3 sequence reads: CASGSDRGLSQPQHF.

This chain links TRBV7-8 with TRBJ1-5. The germline CDR1 and CDR2 sequences are SGHVS and FQNEAQ. The CDR3 contains 14 residues. The CDR3 region is CASSTLDSNQPQHF. Looking up the rest from reference TRBV7-8 and TRBJ1-5 gives the full variable domain: GAGVSQSPRYKVAKRGQDVALRCDPISGHVSLFWYQQALGQGPEFLTYFQNEAQLDKSGLPSDRFFAERPEGSVSTLKIQRTQQEDSAVYLCASSTLDSNQPQHFGDGTRLSIL.

The genes are TRBV11-2 and TRBJ2-7; TCRdb calls TRBD1, which cannot be checked without DNA. The germline V gene encodes CDR1 SGHAT and CDR2 FQNNGV. CDR3 size: 14 residues. CDR3 sequence reads: CASSSTGGGYEQYF.

The chain carries TRBV7-9 and TRBJ1-1. From germline, CDR1 is SEHNR and CDR2 FQNEAQ (reference sequence). This CDR3 contains 16 residues. The CDR3 sequence: CASSGHREAVNTEAFF.

The genes are TRBV25-1 and TRBJ1-5. CDR3 length: 15 amino acids. Looked up from germline, CDR1 is MGHDK and CDR2 is SYGVNS. This CDR3 reads CASSDLGTSNQPQHF.

This chain connects TRBV7-6 to TRBJ2-7; as DNA is missing, the TRBD1 call by TCRdb cannot be tested. Per germline, CDR1 SGHVS and CDR2 FNYEAQ. This CDR3 region has 14 residues. CDR3 sequence: CASSRWAGEREQYF.

V and J are TRBV29-1 and TRBJ1-5; the D call from TCRdb, TRBD1, cannot be confirmed without DNA. Germline V CDR1 and CDR2: SQVTM, ANQGSEA. The CDR3 has 13 amino acids. This CDR3 reads CSVDRGDNQPQHF.

V and J are TRBV7-8 and TRBJ2-5. The CDR3 contains 14 residues. CDR1 and CDR2 (germline): SGHVS, FQNEAQ. The CDR3: CASSLGLGAETQYF.

CDR3 amino acids: CASRGGNQPQHF. The V call is TRBV6-1, the J call TRBJ1-5; TCRdb's assignment of TRBD1 cannot be checked, as there is no DNA. Germline CDR1 and CDR2: MNHNS and SASEGT. CDR3 length: 12 residues.

This sequence joins TRBV5-1 and TRBJ2-1; with no DNA, the TCRdb D assignment of TRBD1 cannot be verified. The CDR3 length is 14 residues. Germline CDR1 reads SGHRS; CDR2 reads YFSETQ. CDR3 protein: CASRLTGGYVEQFF.

The CDR3 here is CASSSRTGGPYEQYF. The V call is TRBV13, the J call TRBJ2-7; TCRdb's D call, TRBD1, is unchecked because there is no DNA. There are 15 residues in the CDR3. Germline CDR1 is PRHDT and CDR2 is FYEKMQ (reference sequence).

V usage is TRBV7-2 and J usage is TRBJ1-1. This CDR3 spans 15 amino acids. Looked up from germline, CDR1 is SGHTA and CDR2 is FQGNSA. The CDR3 protein is CASSLIDYSVTEAFF.

The chain recombines TRBV5-1 with TRBJ2-1. The CDR3 covers 15 residues. From germline, CDR1 is SGHRS and CDR2 YFSETQ. CDR3 in amino acids: CASSPEKGSYNEQFF.

V and J are TRBV7-9 and TRBJ1-3; TCRdb selects TRBD1, and the lack of DNA leaves this call unchecked. The V gene's germline CDR1 is SEHNR and CDR2 FQNEAQ (reference sequence). This CDR3 has 16 amino acids. CDR3 sequence reads: CASTLGPTGAGNTIYF.

The V call is TRBV9, the J call TRBJ1-2. The CDR3 runs to 11 residues. Germline lookup yields CDR1 SGDLS and CDR2 YYNGEE. This CDR3 reads CASSALGSYTF.